Below, 26 T cell receptor beta chains from the same sample are listed, as sequenced in a study of metastatic and nonmetastatic thyroid tumors. Every patient was untreated before thyroid surgery. TCRdb re-clonotyped the PCR reads via MiXCR. The sample lists about 40,000 clones; roughly 11% were seen once. Sequences were obtained from blood. Every receptor here comes from a female donor with papillary thyroid cancer or a benign thyroid nodule (not recorded which). Some clones in this sample may be carry-over from other donors' samples.

This clone was counted ten times or more. The chain recombines TRBV11-3 with TRBJ2-7, with a possible D match to TRBD1 (6 bases). The CDR3 totals 14 residues. The V gene's germline CDR1 is SGHNT and CDR2 YENEEA. V was shortened by 5 bases and J by 4 bases, with 15 bases between the two germline ends. The CDR3 bases are TGTGCCAGCAGCACCTACAGGGTGCCGTACGAGCAGTACTTC. Translation: CASSTYRVPYEQYF.

Written as DNA, the CDR3 is TGCGCCAGCAGCCAATGTGCCACAGATACGCAGTATTTT. Protein: CASSQCATDTQYF. This chain uses TRBV4-3 with TRBJ2-3; unclear D gene. V lost 2 bases to trimming and J lost 2 bases, with 5 bases between them. Germline loops: CDR1 LGHNA, CDR2 YSLEER. The CDR3 has 13 amino acids.

Worth noting for this clone: Germline and junction disagree at one end, which may indicate a read error. This sequence joins TRBV6-1 and TRBJ1-6; no clear D gene. CDR3 length: 13 amino acids. The germline gives CDR1 MNHNS, CDR2 SASEGT. The CDR3 bases are TGTGCCAGCCAAGTGATGGGAAATTCACCCATCCACTTT. Its protein is CASQVMGNSPIHF.

This clone was recorded many times. At one boundary the junction diverges from the germline segment, which might be a read error. V and J are TRBV6-2 or TRBV6-3 and TRBJ2-4, with 7 bases identical to TRBD2. The germline V gene encodes CDR1 MNHEY and CDR2 SVGEGT. This CDR3 contains 10 residues. The DNA for the CDR3 is TGCGCAGCGGGGCAAAACATTCAGTACTTC. Translating it yields CAAGQNIQYF.

This clone was counted many times. The V gene is TRBV7-9, the J gene TRBJ2-1, with 10 bases identical to TRBD2. CDR1 SEHNR and CDR2 FQNEAQ come from the germline V gene (reference sequence). The V and J ends lost 1 base and 9 bases, in that order; junction bases with no gene match: 3. CDR3 length: 14 residues. In nucleotides, the CDR3 is TGTGCCAGCAGCTTAGATTCTAGCGGGAGTGAGCAGTTCTTC. This codes for CASSLDSSGSEQFF.

This clone was seen at least ten times. J is TRBJ1-1 and V is TRBV27; 7 bases agree with TRBD1. The length of the CDR3 is 14 residues. Trimming at V came to 3 bases and at J to 6 bases, leaving 7 bases not matched to a gene. The germline gives CDR1 MNHEY, CDR2 SMNVEV (reference sequence). CDR3 bases: TGTGCCAGCAGTTTGACAGGGAACTACGCTGAAGCTTTCTTT. This codes for CASSLTGNYAEAFF.

V is TRBV5-1 and J is TRBJ2-3; 7 bases map to TRBD2. Germline V gene data show CDR1 as SGHRS and CDR2 as YFSETQ. The CDR3 extends over 16 amino acids. The ends lost 3 bases at V and 0 bases at J; junction bases unmatched: 7. The CDR3 bases are TGCGCCAGCAGCTGGTCGCTAGCGGCTAGCACAGATACGCAGTATTTT. This codes for CASSWSLAASTDTQYF.

This clone has at least ten counts. V usage is TRBV7-8 and J usage is TRBJ2-5; 8 bases align to TRBD1. The CDR3 has 16 residues. Germline CDR1 SGHVS, CDR2 FQNEAQ. The ends lost 2 bases at V and 3 bases at J; junction bases unmatched: 8. The CDR3 DNA reads as TGTGCCAGCAGCTTATTCCGGGACAGGCCTAAAGAGACCCAGTACTTC. Translated, it gives CASSLFRDRPKETQYF.

By share of the sample, this clone is medium-sized. The J gene is TRBJ1-6, the V gene TRBV27; 7 bases line up with TRBD1. Germline V gives CDR1 MNHEY, CDR2 SMNVEV (reference sequence). This CDR3 has 16 amino acids. The J segment lost 4 bases and the V segment lost 2 bases, leaving 5 bases of the junction unmatched. This CDR3 is CASSLLPGQYNSPLHF. CDR3 DNA: TGTGCCAGCAGTTTACTTCCGGGACAGTATAATTCACCCCTCCACTTT.

This clone was seen ten or more times. V and J are TRBV19 and TRBJ1-5; D remains unclear. CDR1 and CDR2 from the germline V gene are LNHDA and SQIVND (reference sequence). This CDR3 spans 15 amino acids. The V end lost 2 bases, the J end lost 1 base, and 9 bases lay between the germline ends. CDR3 coding DNA: TGTGCCAGTAGTATATCCGGTGGAAGCAATCAGCCCCAGCATTTT. This encodes CASSISGGSNQPQHF.

The chain recombines TRBV5-1 with TRBJ2-1, with D tentatively TRBD1 (5 bases). Germline V gene lookup returns CDR1 SGHRS and CDR2 YFSETQ. This CDR3 contains 17 residues. V was shortened by 0 bases and J by 2 bases, with 15 bases between the two germline ends. The CDR3 nucleotides are TGCGCCAGCAGCTTGGAACTCGGTACAGGAACCTACAATGAGCAGTTCTTC. Translation gives CASSLELGTGTYNEQFF.

This clone was seen ten or more times. The chain links TRBV5-6 to TRBJ2-7; 7 positions match TRBD2. Per germline, CDR1 SGHDT and CDR2 YYEEEE. CDR3 length equals 13 residues. Germline trimming cut 4 bases from V and 1 base from J; bases unmatched to any gene: 2. The CDR3 loop is CASSPGGSYEQYF. In DNA form, the CDR3 reads TGTGCCAGCAGCCCGGGGGGATCCTACGAGCAGTACTTC. Supplemented by reference TRBV5-6 and TRBJ2-7, the full variable domain reads DAGVTQSPTHLIKTRGQQVTLRCSPKSGHDTVSWYQQALGQGPQFIFQYYEEEERQRGNFPDRFSGHQFPNYSSELNVNALLLGDSALYLCASSPGGSYEQYFGPGTRLTVT.

This clone has at least ten counts. This chain uses TRBV5-1 with TRBJ2-3; TRBD1 matches 10 bases. The V gene's germline CDR1 is SGHRS and CDR2 YFSETQ. Germline trimming cut 3 bases from V and 1 base from J; bases unmatched to any gene: 5. CDR3 length equals 16 residues. This CDR3 reads CASSSGTGVRTDTQYF. The DNA of the CDR3 is TGCGCCAGCAGCTCCGGGACAGGGGTTCGCACAGATACGCAGTATTTT.

This clone was counted at least ten times. The chain carries TRBV30 and TRBJ1-6; D ambiguous. CDR1 is GTSNPN, CDR2 SVGIG, per germline (reference sequence). Between the trimmed V and J ends, which lost 4 bases and 0 bases, there was a span of 7 bases. The CDR3 has 14 amino acids. The CDR3: CAWTGTSYNSPLHF. CDR3 sequence (DNA): TGTGCCTGGACGGGAACCTCCTATAATTCACCCCTCCACTTT.

Points on this clone: The sample holds other DNA sequences that translate to the same CDR3. This rearrangement joins TRBV3-1 to TRBJ2-7; D is unresolved. Germline V gene lookup returns CDR1 LGHDT and CDR2 YNNKEL (reference sequence). The CDR3 is made up of 16 amino acids. The V end lost 1 base, the J end lost 0 bases, and 13 bases lay between the germline ends. For the CDR3, the DNA is TGTGCCAGCAGCCAAGCCACCGGACGTAACTCCTACGAGCAGTACTTC. Its protein product is CASSQATGRNSYEQYF.

This chain joins TRBV6-1 and TRBJ1-5, with D hard to call. The V end was cut by 0 bases, the J end by 1 base, with 7 bases between. Germline V lookup: CDR1 MNHNS, CDR2 SASEGT. CDR3 length: 15 amino acids. The CDR3 sequence is CASSEAGGSNQPQHF. The DNA for the CDR3 is TGTGCCAGCAGTGAAGCGGGCGGAAGCAATCAGCCCCAGCATTTT.

This clone was seen many times. The chain links TRBV7-2 to TRBJ2-2; D tentatively reads TRBD1 or TRBD2 (6 bases each). The germline V gene has CDR1 SGHTA and CDR2 FQGNSA. Trimming removed 5 bases at V and 10 bases at J, with 14 bases between. The CDR3 covers 13 residues. The CDR3 loop reads CASSRGDGSELFF. For the CDR3, the DNA is TGTGCCAGCAGCAGGGGGGACGGTTCGGAGCTGTTTTTT.

This clone came up many times. The chain links TRBV28 to TRBJ2-3, with no clear D. This CDR3 spans 14 amino acids. Germline V gene lookup returns CDR1 MDHEN and CDR2 SYDVKM. V lost 5 bases and J lost 1, with 10 bases in between. The CDR3 bases are TGTGCCAGCAGTGTTAAACCTGGCACAGATACGCAGTATTTT. This encodes CASSVKPGTDTQYF.

This clone was detected ten times or more. The chain joins TRBV4-3 to TRBJ2-3, with D possibly matching TRBD2 (5 bases). CDR1 and CDR2 (germline): LGHNA, YSLEER. The CDR3 is 15 residues long. V gave up 3 bases and J gave up 5 bases, with 15 bases separating them. The CDR3 DNA is TGCGCCAGCAGCCAGAGGGTTGAGGGCCAAGATACGCAGTATTTT. It translates to CASSQRVEGQDTQYF.

The table lists this clone with many counts. A much larger clone differs from this one at a single base, so this may be a read error. This rearrangement joins TRBV7-3 to TRBJ2-2, with D maybe TRBD2 (6 bases). There are 15 residues in the CDR3. Germline CDR1 is SGHTA and CDR2 is FQGTGA. CDR3 sequence reads: CANSLNGGNTGELFF. The CDR3 DNA reads as TGTGCCAACAGCTTAAACGGGGGTAACACCGGGGAGCTGTTTTTT.

This clone has just a few counts. This sequence joins TRBV5-1 and TRBJ2-5; TRBD2 matches 8 bases. J was trimmed by 4 bases and V by 5 bases; bases with no gene match: 7. The CDR3 covers 14 residues. Germline lookup yields CDR1 SGHRS and CDR2 YFSETQ. Here the CDR3 reads CASRAGLALETQYF. The CDR3 DNA is TGCGCCAGCAGAGCCGGACTAGCCCTAGAGACCCAGTACTTC.

This clone was found many times. The V and J genes are TRBV18 and TRBJ2-5; D unclear. The CDR3 consists of 13 residues. Trimming removed 2 bases from V and 3 bases from J, with 7 bases in between. Germline values: CDR1 KGHSH, CDR2 LQKENI. The CDR3 bases are TGTGCCAGCTCACCAGATGGGGAAGAGACCCAGTACTTC. This encodes CASSPDGEETQYF. The full variable domain, completed using reference TRBV18 and TRBJ2-5, is NAGVMQNPRHLVRRRGQEARLRCSPMKGHSHVYWYRQLPEEGLKFMVYLQKENIIDESGMPKERFSAEFPKEGPSILRIQQVVRGDSAAYFCASSPDGEETQYFGPGTRLLVL.

This clone was observed at least ten times. The chain is built from TRBV6-5 and TRBJ2-1, with 7 bases aligning to TRBD2. The germline V gene encodes CDR1 MNHEY and CDR2 SVGAGI. The CDR3 extends over 16 amino acids. Trimming removed 2 bases from V and 8 bases from J; junction bases left unmatched: 12. This CDR3 is CASSYGSGLGTDEQFF. Written as DNA, the CDR3 is TGTGCCAGCAGTTACGGTTCAGGACTAGGGACCGATGAGCAGTTCTTC.

This clone was observed at least ten times. Additional DNA sequences in this sample encode the identical CDR3. The chain uses TRBV7-3 and TRBJ2-7, with a possible D match to TRBD1 (5 bases). CDR3 length: 13 amino acids. The germline V and J ends were trimmed by 2 bases and 5 bases, with 10 bases remaining between them. Germline V gene sequence: CDR1 SGHTA, CDR2 FQGTGA. CDR3 residues: CASSLGASNEQYF. The CDR3, as DNA: TGTGCCAGCAGCTTAGGGGCCAGCAACGAGCAGTACTTC.

The genes are TRBV19 and TRBJ2-2; unclear D gene. The V and J ends lost 2 bases and 5 bases respectively, with 12 bases between them. The length of the CDR3 is 15 residues. Germline V gene sequence: CDR1 LNHDA, CDR2 SQIVND (reference sequence). The CDR3 region is CASSIPPGKTGELFF. In nucleotides, the CDR3 is TGTGCCAGTAGTATACCCCCGGGCAAAACCGGGGAGCTGTTTTTT. Complete variable domain (other parts from reference TRBV19 and TRBJ2-2): DGGITQSPKYLFRKEGQNVTLSCEQNLNHDAMYWYRQDPGQGLRLIYYSQIVNDFQKGDIAEGYSVSREKKESFPLTVTSAQKNPTAFYLCASSIPPGKTGELFFGEGSRLTVL.

This clone has at least ten counts. This chain uses TRBV19 with TRBJ1-5; D may be TRBD1 (5 bases). The germline gives CDR1 LNHDA, CDR2 SQIVND (reference sequence). The CDR3 is 16 amino acids. Trimming took 10 bases from V and 4 from J, leaving 23 bases between them. The CDR3 nucleotides are TGTGCCACCAGAGGTACAGGACGAAGCGCTAATCAGCCCCAGCATTTT. Protein: CATRGTGRSANQPQHF.